These T cell receptor beta chains were read from a single sample in a study of blood T cells in healthy people across ages. MiXCR, applied by TCRdb to the 5' RACE reads, yields one record per CDR3 protein. The sample lists about 1.7 million distinct CDR3 sequences, roughly 27% occurring once. Source material: blood. These TCRs come from a woman aged 25 to 39 in good health. The CDR3 runs from the conserved cysteine through the conserved F or W. A D gene is named only where the DNA matches it firmly. Size is omitted from some rows. Given values are once, few, many or a class for expanded clones.

V gene	clone size	D gene	J gene	CDR3 protein	CDR3 DNA
TRBV6-5	once	NA	TRBJ2-1	CASSPGTRGTYNEQFF	TGTGCCAGCAGCCCGGGGACCAGGGGCACCTACAATGAGCAGTTCTTC
TRBV29-1	NA	TRBD2	TRBJ2-1	CSAALRLAENEQFF	TGCAGCGCCGCGTTGCGACTAGCGGAGAATGAGCAGTTCTTC
TRBV29-1	NA	NA	TRBJ2-1	CSSGPYNEQFF	TGCAGCTCGGGCCCTTACAATGAGCAGTTCTTC
TRBV28	NA	NA	TRBJ2-6	CASSTVRSGANVLTF	TGTGCCAGCAGTACGGTTCGGTCTGGGGCCAACGTCCTGACTTTC
TRBV7-2	few	NA	TRBJ1-2	CASSWAPGNGYTF	TGTGCCAGCAGCTGGGCCCCGGGGAATGGCTACACCTTC
TRBV6-6	few	NA	TRBJ1-5	CAAARGNQPQHF	TGTGCCGCCGCCCGAGGCAATCAGCCCCAGCATTTT
TRBV7-2	NA	TRBD1	TRBJ1-6	CASSGDRARSSPLHF	TGTGCCAGCAGCGGTGACAGGGCGCGGAGTTCACCCCTCCACTTT
TRBV2	NA	NA	TRBJ2-7	CASSESRRNEQYF	TGTGCCAGCAGTGAATCCAGGAGGAACGAGCAGTACTTC
TRBV12-3/TRBV12-4	NA	TRBD2	TRBJ2-6	CASSAGGASGANVLTF	TGTGCCAGCAGTGCGGGAGGAGCCTCTGGGGCCAACGTCCTGACTTTC
TRBV4-3	many	TRBD1	TRBJ2-1	CASSQDGTGYNEQFF	TGCGCCAGCAGCCAAGATGGGACAGGGTACAATGAGCAGTTCTTC
TRBV11-2	once	NA	TRBJ2-7	CASSLDSGASSYGQYF	TGTGCCAGCAGCTTAGATTCCGGCGCAAGCTCCTACGGGCAGTACTTC
TRBV20-1	few	TRBD2	TRBJ2-3	CSAGDYQGTDTQYF	TGCAGTGCCGGGGACTATCAAGGGACAGATACGCAGTATTTT
TRBV27	NA	NA	TRBJ1-2	CASSQGRAPAYGYTF	TGTGCCAGCAGCCAAGGCCGGGCCCCTGCGTATGGCTACACCTTC